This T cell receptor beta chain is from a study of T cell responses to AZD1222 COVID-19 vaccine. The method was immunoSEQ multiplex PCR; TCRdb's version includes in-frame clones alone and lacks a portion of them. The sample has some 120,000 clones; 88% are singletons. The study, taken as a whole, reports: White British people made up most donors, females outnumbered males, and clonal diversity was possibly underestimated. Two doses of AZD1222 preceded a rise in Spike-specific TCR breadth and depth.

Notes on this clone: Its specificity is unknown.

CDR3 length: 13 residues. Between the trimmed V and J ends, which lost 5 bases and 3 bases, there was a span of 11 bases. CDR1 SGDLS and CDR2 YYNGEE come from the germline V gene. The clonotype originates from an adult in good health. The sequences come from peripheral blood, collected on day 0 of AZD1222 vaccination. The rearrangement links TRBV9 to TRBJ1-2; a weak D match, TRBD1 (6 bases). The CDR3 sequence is CASSSQGYYGYTF. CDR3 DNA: TGTGCCAGCAGTTCACAGGGATACTATGGCTACACCTTC.